This TCR beta chain was recorded in a study of T cell responses to AZD1222 COVID-19 vaccine. General observations from the study: Spike-specific TCR depth and breadth grew after two AZD1222 doses. Seropositive at baseline were only a handful of AZD1222 recipients.

About this clone: Its antigen is undetermined.

The V gene end was trimmed by 0 bases and the J gene end by 4 bases; junction bases not matched to a gene: 6. This CDR3 contains 16 residues. Germline CDR1 SGHTS, CDR2 YDEGEE. Using immunoSEQ multiplex PCR, the repertoire was profiled, and TCRdb retains in-frame clones only, with some absent. The data show about 110,000 clones, about four fifths seen once. The sample consisted of peripheral blood, taken on day 0 of AZD1222 vaccination. The clonotype comes from an adult in good health. This sequence joins TRBV5-8 and TRBJ1-3, with TRBD1 matching 8 bases. CDR3 sequence: CASSLDGTGGGNTIYF. CDR3 DNA sequence: TGTGCCAGCAGCTTGGACGGGACAGGAGGAGGAAACACCATATATTTT.